This T cell receptor (beta chain) was documented in a study of T cells in Graves' hyperthyroidism and ophthalmopathy. Turning to the study itself: At initial diagnosis, before any treatment had begun, peripheral blood was obtained.

What was amplified from RNA transcripts were TCR beta CDR3 regions. A first-round RT-PCR of the TCR CDR3 used the HTBI primer set. TCRdb re-called the multiplex PCR reads through MiXCR, storing one row per CDR3 protein. The data show around 620,000 distinct CDR3 sequences, around 15% seen once. Germline-derived CDR1 and CDR2 are MDHEN and SYDVKM. CDR3 length equals 14 residues. V was pared by 5 bases and J by 4 bases, with 14 bases between. Findings and limits, study-wide: Through a model of 13 V-J features, ophthalmopathy was separated from stable hyperthyroidism. Appearing also in blood were most of the thyroid clonotypes expanded above 0.001.

Clinical symptoms, serum thyroxine, TRAb, thyroid ultrasound and orbital computed tomography established diagnosis. This clonotype was seen ten or more times. Its cognate antigen is unknown. This chain connects TRBV28 to TRBJ1-2; D gene ambiguous. The specimen was blood. This receptor was taken from a woman in her 30s with Graves' hyperthyroidism. The CDR3 here is CASSPARGGYGYTF. CDR3 coding DNA: TGTGCCAGCAGTCCCGCCCGCGGCGGCTATGGCTACACCTTC.